This T cell receptor beta chain was sequenced in a study of cytomegalovirus exposure and HLA in healthy donors. This clone was picked up a small number of times. Its antigen is unknown. Study-wide findings and caveats: A later analysis found TCR association rates differed by HLA locus, highest for DRB1 and lowest for HLA-C. Per a later analysis, approximately 16,000 TCR beta sequences showed association with HLA alleles at 0.05 false discovery rate.

With 60 Vbeta and 13 Jbeta primers, the PCR was carried out. Authors' analysis steps: Later work found 74 million or so unique TCR beta chains, with approximately 12 million shared. Data came from immunoSEQ multiplex PCR; TCRdb stores just in-frame clones and leaves some out. That table supplies the V and J calls and clone size; D and trimming were determined from the DNA. The sample has 130,000 to 150,000 clones, 76% seen once. With 0 bases clipped from V and 8 bases from J, the junction kept 6 bases outside the gene matches. The CDR3 totals 16 residues. CDR1 and CDR2 (germline): SGHNT, YYREEE (reference sequence).

Specimen: PBMCs. The rearrangement joins TRBV5-4 to TRBJ1-6; TRBD1 agrees at 9 bases. The sequence was obtained from a man aged 18 to 30 in good health and CMV-seronegative. This chain's CDR3 is CASSLAGQGKYSPLHF. The DNA for the CDR3 is TGTGCCAGCAGCTTGGCCGGACAGGGGAAGTATTCACCCCTCCACTTT.